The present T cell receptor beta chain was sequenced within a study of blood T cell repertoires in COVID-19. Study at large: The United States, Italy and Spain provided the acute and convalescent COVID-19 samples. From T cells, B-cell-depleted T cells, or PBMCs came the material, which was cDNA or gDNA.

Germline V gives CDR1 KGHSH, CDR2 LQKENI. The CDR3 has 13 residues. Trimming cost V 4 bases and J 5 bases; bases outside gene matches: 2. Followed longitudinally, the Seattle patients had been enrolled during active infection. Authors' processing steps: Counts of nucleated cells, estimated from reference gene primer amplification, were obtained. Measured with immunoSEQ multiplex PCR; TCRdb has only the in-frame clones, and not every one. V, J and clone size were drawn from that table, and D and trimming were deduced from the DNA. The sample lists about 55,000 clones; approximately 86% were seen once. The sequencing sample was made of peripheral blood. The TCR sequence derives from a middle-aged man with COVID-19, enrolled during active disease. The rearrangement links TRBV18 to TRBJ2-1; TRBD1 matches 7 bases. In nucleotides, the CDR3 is TGTGCCAGCTCACTTGGGACAGACAATGAGCAGTTCTTC. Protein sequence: CASSLGTDNEQFF.